This entry lists 27 T cell receptor beta chains sequenced from one sample in a study of T-cell reconstitution after alpha-beta-depleted transplantation in children. Preparing the TCRbeta library involved the use of unique molecular identifiers. TCRdb called the PCR reads again in MiXCR, with one record for every CDR3 protein. The sample has approximately 240,000 distinct CDR3 sequences, about a tenth seen once. Specimen: PBMCs from the stem cell graft donor, collected from the stem cell graft. Receptors originate from a human donor who donated a stem cell graft to a child with acute lymphoblastic leukemia.

This clonotype has only a few counts. Its ends do not fully match the called genes, so a read error is possible. V and J are TRBV3-1 and TRBJ1-6, with a possible D match to TRBD1 (6 bases). CDR1 LGHDT and CDR2 YNNKEL come from the germline V gene (reference sequence). This CDR3 region has 12 residues. CDR3 nucleotide sequence: TGCATATCTACAGGGATGAACTCACCCCTCCACTTT. Protein product: CISTGMNSPLHF.

This chain connects TRBV6-1 to TRBJ2-7; 7 nucleotides line up with TRBD2. J lost 5 bases, V lost 1 base, and 8 bases had no gene match. CDR1 and CDR2 from the germline V gene are MNHNS and SASEGT. The CDR3 spans 15 residues. CDR3 sequence (DNA): TGTGCCAGCAGTGAAGAGCAGGGAGGGATACACGAGCAGTACTTC. This translates into CASSEEQGGIHEQYF.

At least ten counts were recorded for this clonotype. The genes are TRBV27 and TRBJ1-1; D may be TRBD1 (6 bases). V was shortened by 3 bases and J by 7 bases, with 12 bases between the two germline ends. In germline, CDR1 is MNHEY, CDR2 SMNVEV (reference sequence). This CDR3 is 13 amino acids long. CDR3 loop: CASSFNRVNEAFF. CDR3 in DNA: TGTGCCAGCAGTTTTAACAGGGTCAATGAAGCTTTCTTT.

This clonotype was seen repeatedly, ten times or more. The chain joins TRBV27 to TRBJ2-3; the D gene is possibly TRBD2 (5 bases). The CDR3 runs to 17 residues. V was cut by 4 bases and J by 1 base, with 18 bases left in between. In germline, CDR1 is MNHEY, CDR2 SMNVEV (reference sequence). CDR3 region: CASSSFGDYGGTDTQYF. The CDR3 DNA follows: TGTGCCAGCAGTTCCTTCGGAGACTATGGGGGCACAGATACGCAGTATTTT.

The V gene is TRBV18, the J gene TRBJ2-3, with 12 bases matching TRBD1. The CDR3 covers 16 residues. V lost 2 bases, J lost 4 bases, and 4 bases stayed unmatched. Looked up from germline, CDR1 is KGHSH and CDR2 is LQKENI. The DNA of the CDR3 is TGTGCCAGCTCACCAACGGGACAGGGGGCGGCAGATACGCAGTATTTT. Amino acids: CASSPTGQGAADTQYF.

This clonotype has more than one count but fewer than ten. The chain is built from TRBV4-1 and TRBJ2-3, with TRBD2 identical over 13 bases. The length of the CDR3 is 17 residues. CDR1 and CDR2 from the germline V gene are MGHRA and YSYEKL. Germline trimming cut 4 bases from V and 4 bases from J; bases unmatched to any gene: 8. The CDR3 DNA is TGCGCCAGCAGCCGGCAGGGACTAGCGGGAAATTCAGATACGCAGTATTTT. This sequence encodes CASSRQGLAGNSDTQYF.

The J gene is TRBJ1-4, the V gene TRBV6-2 or TRBV6-3; D remains ambiguous. This CDR3 is 13 amino acids long. Germline CDR1 reads MNHEY; CDR2 reads SVGEGT. V lost 7 bases and J lost 4, with 10 bases in between. Here the CDR3 reads CASTEEGNEKLFF. CDR3 bases: TGTGCCAGCACCGAGGAGGGTAATGAAAAACTGTTTTTT.

This clonotype was detected ten times or more. The chain combines TRBV30 with TRBJ2-7; D uncertain. Trimming took off 3 bases at V and 7 bases at J, with 10 bases between the two ends. Germline CDR1 reads GTSNPN; CDR2 reads SVGIG (reference sequence). The CDR3 runs 11 residues. DNA of the CDR3: TGTGCCTGGAGGAACTCACGTGAGCAGTACTTC. Translation: CAWRNSREQYF.

This clonotype was detected ten times or more. The chain couples TRBV12-3 or TRBV12-4 to TRBJ1-1; TRBD1 is a possible D gene (5 bases). Trimming took off 5 bases at V and 3 bases at J, with 16 bases between the two ends. This CDR3 contains 15 residues. CDR3 amino acids: CASSLRSRGDTEAFF. The CDR3 DNA sequence: TGTGCCAGCAGTCTTCGGTCGCGGGGGGACACTGAAGCTTTCTTT.

The table lists this clonotype with many counts. The chain uses TRBV10-3 and TRBJ2-2, with a tentative D call TRBD1 (5 bases). V was trimmed by 5 bases and J by 0 bases, leaving 19 bases between them. CDR1 and CDR2 from the germline V gene are ENHRY and SYGVKD. CDR3 length: 18 residues. The CDR3 DNA follows: TGTGCCATCAGTACTCCCTACCGACAAGGGGCGAACACCGGGGAGCTGTTTTTT. Translating gives CAISTPYRQGANTGELFF.

This clonotype was picked up a small number of times. This chain connects TRBV25-1 to TRBJ2-2; 10 bases agree with TRBD1. The germline CDR1 and CDR2 sequences are MGHDK and SYGVNS. V dropped 4 bases and J dropped 1; count of bases not matched to a gene: 18. The CDR3 length is 21 residues. This CDR3 reads CASSGSLGQGSHLRNTGELFF. The CDR3 nucleotides are TGTGCCAGCAGTGGCTCCCTGGGACAGGGGTCCCACCTGAGGAACACCGGGGAGCTGTTTTTT.

The V and J genes are TRBV20-1 and TRBJ1-4; D perhaps matches TRBD1 (6 bases). CDR1 DFQATT and CDR2 SNEGSKA come from the germline V gene (reference sequence). The ends were cut back, 3 bases at V and 8 bases at J, with 13 bases in the middle. The CDR3 sequence is 13 residues long. The CDR3 spells CSARGDTWEKLFF. As DNA, the CDR3 is TGCAGTGCTAGGGGGGACACGTGGGAAAAACTGTTTTTT.

This clonotype was recorded a few times. The V and J genes are TRBV4-1 and TRBJ1-2; D is perhaps TRBD1 (5 bases). Germline V gene data show CDR1 as MGHRA and CDR2 as YSYEKL. Deletions cut 6 bases from V and 6 bases from J, with 11 bases between. This CDR3 contains 12 residues. CDR3: CASRAGTNGYTF. CDR3 in DNA: TGCGCCAGCAGAGCCGGGACGAATGGCTACACCTTC.

The chain has TRBV7-2 and TRBJ2-7; no definite D call. V dropped 3 bases and J dropped 3 bases, with 12 bases sitting between them. CDR1 SGHTA and CDR2 FQGNSA come from the germline V gene. This CDR3 comprises 14 residues. The CDR3 DNA reads as TGTGCCAGCAGCTTTCCAACGGCGATCTACGAGCAGTACTTC. Translation gives CASSFPTAIYEQYF.

The rearrangement uses TRBV7-9 and TRBJ2-2; 12 bases agree with TRBD1. The CDR3 is 17 residues long. The germline V gene encodes CDR1 SEHNR and CDR2 FQNEAQ (reference sequence). The J segment lost 6 bases and the V segment lost 0 bases, leaving 5 bases of the junction unmatched. Here the CDR3 reads CASSLAAGTGGPGELFF. The DNA of the CDR3 is TGTGCCAGCAGCTTAGCCGCGGGGACAGGGGGCCCCGGGGAGCTGTTTTTT.

The chain combines TRBV7-2 with TRBJ2-1; D ambiguous. Germline loops: CDR1 SGHTA, CDR2 FQGNSA. The CDR3 totals 12 residues. Trimming removed 2 bases at V and 9 bases at J, with 8 bases between. The CDR3 here is CASSLRFGEQFF. Here the CDR3 DNA reads TGTGCCAGCAGCTTACGTTTTGGTGAGCAGTTCTTC.

This clonotype came up a few times. The chain recombines TRBV5-4 with TRBJ2-7; TRBD1 might be the D (5 bases). The germline CDR1 and CDR2 sequences are SGHNT and YYREEE (reference sequence). V was cut by 4 bases and J by 3 bases, with 11 bases left in between. The CDR3 totals 13 residues. DNA for the CDR3: TGTGCCAGCAGCCAAACTGACAGCTACGAGCAGTACTTC. This codes for CASSQTDSYEQYF.

The chain uses TRBV5-1 and TRBJ2-3, with D possibly TRBD1 on 6 matching bases. Deletions cut 4 bases from V and 2 bases from J, with 17 bases between. Germline assignment: CDR1 SGHRS and CDR2 YFSETQ. CDR3 length equals 16 residues. Here the CDR3 reads CASSPRTAQLTDTQYF. CDR3 sequence (DNA): TGCGCCAGCAGCCCCAGGACAGCACAACTCACAGATACGCAGTATTTT.

This clonotype was seen repeatedly, ten times or more. V usage is TRBV5-1 and J usage is TRBJ2-5, with 13 positions matching TRBD2. The V gene end was trimmed by 4 bases and the J gene end by 2 bases; junction bases not matched to a gene: 8. The CDR3 is 17 amino acids. CDR1 is SGHRS and CDR2 is YFSETQ in the germline V gene. The CDR3 reads CASSQGLAGASQETQYF. The CDR3 region has the DNA TGCGCCAGCAGCCAAGGACTAGCGGGGGCCTCACAAGAGACCCAGTACTTC.

This clonotype occurred many times. The gene calls are TRBV5-6 and TRBJ2-2, with 8 bases fitting TRBD1. The length of the CDR3 is 15 residues. V shed 3 bases, J shed 5 bases, and the junction held 6 bases outside the gene matches. The germline CDR1 and CDR2 sequences are SGHDT and YYEEEE. CDR3 sequence reads: CASSSQGAGTGELFF. The DNA of the CDR3 is TGTGCCAGCAGCTCCCAGGGGGCGGGAACCGGGGAGCTGTTTTTT.

This clonotype was detected only a few times. The V and J genes are TRBV6-2 or TRBV6-3 and TRBJ2-5; the D gene is possibly TRBD1 (6 bases). Trimming took off 4 bases at V and 5 bases at J, with 20 bases between the two ends. CDR1 MNHEY and CDR2 SVGEGT come from the germline V gene. The CDR3 length is 16 residues. The CDR3: CASSSILTGKLETQYF. For the CDR3, the DNA is TGTGCCAGCAGTTCGATCCTGACAGGAAAATTGGAGACCCAGTACTTC.

V usage is TRBV18 and J usage is TRBJ1-4; 7 nucleotides match TRBD1. The CDR3 totals 16 residues. The germline gives CDR1 KGHSH, CDR2 LQKENI. J was trimmed by 2 bases and V by 2 bases; bases with no gene match: 5. The CDR3 DNA reads TGTGCCAGCTCACCAGCACAGGGGCCTACTAATGAAAAACTGTTTTTT. Translating gives CASSPAQGPTNEKLFF.

In this sample, this clonotype turned up many times. The rearrangement joins TRBV5-1 to TRBJ1-1, with D perhaps matching TRBD1 (5 bases). CDR3 length: 14 residues. The germline CDR1 and CDR2 sequences are SGHRS and YFSETQ. V shed 0 bases and J shed 3 bases, with 9 bases lying between them. CDR3 nucleotides: TGCGCCAGCAGCTTGGGGGACGGTGACACTGAAGCTTTCTTT. Translating it yields CASSLGDGDTEAFF.

This clonotype was observed a few times. V is TRBV10-3 and J is TRBJ1-2; possibly TRBD1 for D (5 bases). V was cut by 3 bases and J by 0 bases, with 11 bases left in between. This CDR3 region has 15 residues. Germline V lookup: CDR1 ENHRY, CDR2 SYGVKD. CDR3 DNA: TGTGCCATCAGTGATGGTGACAGCACTAACTATGGCTACACCTTC. It is translated as CAISDGDSTNYGYTF.

V gene TRBV20-1 combines with J gene TRBJ1-2, with TRBD1 matching 10 bases. CDR3 length equals 16 residues. Per the germline V gene, CDR1 is DFQATT and CDR2 is SNEGSKA (reference sequence). Trimming at V came to 0 bases and at J to 4 bases, leaving 8 bases not matched to a gene. This CDR3 reads CSARDSTRDRGYGYTF. CDR3 DNA: TGCAGTGCTAGAGACAGTACCAGGGACAGGGGCTATGGCTACACCTTC.

This clonotype was counted a few times. The J gene is TRBJ2-5, the V gene TRBV29-1; D is unresolved. The CDR3 is 14 amino acids. Germline lookup yields CDR1 SQVTM and CDR2 ANQGSEA. V gave up 6 bases and J gave up 4 bases, with 18 bases separating them. The CDR3 nucleotides read TGCAGCGTGGCTGTACAGATTGATGTAGAGACCCAGTACTTC. It translates to CSVAVQIDVETQYF. Together with reference TRBV29-1 and TRBJ2-5, the CDR3 gives the full variable domain: SAVISQKPSRDICQRGTSLTIQCQVDSQVTMMFWYRQQPGQSLTLIATANQGSEATYESGFVIDKFPISRPNLTFSTLTVSNMSPEDSSIYLCSVAVQIDVETQYFGPGTRLLVL.

This clonotype was counted a few times. This chain joins TRBV12-3 or TRBV12-4 and TRBJ1-2, with D uncertain. The CDR3 consists of 13 residues. V was cut by 7 bases and J by 6 bases, with 15 bases left in between. The CDR3 region is CASTPRREDGYTF. DNA of the CDR3: TGTGCCAGCACCCCTCGGCGGGAGGATGGCTACACCTTC.